The 4 T cell receptor beta chains listed next were all sequenced from one sample in a study of PD-1 blockade in classical Hodgkin lymphoma. The time point was: cycle 4 day 1 (C4D1), after less than 7 weeks of nivolumab. There was relapse after autologous stem cell transplantation in every patient, and there was variation in brentuximab vedotin exposure. Profiling relied on immunoSEQ multiplex PCR, and the TCRdb table lists in-frame clones only, not all of them. Of about 89,000 clones listed, about nine tenths are singletons. This sample comprised peripheral blood mononuclear cells (PBMCs), obtained before the fourth cycle of nivolumab. These receptors were collected from a human donor with classical Hodgkin lymphoma.

The chain employs TRBV7-2 and TRBJ2-3; 11 nucleotides match TRBD2. CDR1 is SGHTA, CDR2 FQGNSA, per germline. Trimming removed 5 bases from V and 0 bases from J; junction bases left unmatched: 10. CDR3 length: 18 residues. The CDR3: CASSRGLAGTASTDTQYF. The CDR3 DNA follows: TGTGCCAGCAGCCGCGGACTAGCGGGCACAGCTAGCACAGATACGCAGTATTTT. Full variable domain (rest looked up from reference TRBV7-2 and TRBJ2-3): GAGVSQSPSNKVTEKGKDVELRCDPISGHTALYWYRQSLGQGLEFLIYFQGNSAPDKSGLPSDRFSAERTGGSVSTLTIQRTQQEDSAVYLCASSRGLAGTASTDTQYFGPGTRLTVL.

The chain carries TRBV15 and TRBJ1-1, with TRBD1 matching 7 bases. The germline V gene has CDR1 LNHNV and CDR2 YYDKDF (reference sequence). The CDR3 has 13 amino acids. The junction had 6 bases not matched to a gene; V was cut back by 0 bases and J by 11 bases. This CDR3 is CATSRDPGQSAFF. The CDR3 DNA reads as TGTGCCACCAGCAGAGATCCGGGACAGTCGGCTTTCTTT.

This chain connects TRBV6-5 to TRBJ2-7; D might be TRBD1 (5 bases). The CDR3 covers 13 residues. Trimming took off 6 bases at V and 3 bases at J, with 12 bases between the two ends. From germline, CDR1 is MNHEY and CDR2 SVGAGI. The CDR3 region has the DNA TGTGCCAGCAGGACAGCTCTGGGCTACGAGCAGTACTTC. This sequence encodes CASRTALGYEQYF.

This chain links TRBV7-8 with TRBJ2-7; D is perhaps TRBD1 or TRBD2 (5 bases each). Trimming shortened V by 5 bases and J by 0 bases, and 14 bases separated the two germline ends. Per germline, CDR1 SGHVS and CDR2 FQNEAQ. The CDR3 extends over 15 amino acids. The CDR3 here is CASSPSRQPSYEQYF. CDR3 DNA sequence: TGTGCCAGCAGCCCTAGCCGACAGCCCTCCTACGAGCAGTACTTC.